This is a list of T cell receptor beta chains from one sample in a study of T-cell memory formation after mild COVID-19. TCRdb passed the 5' RACE reads through MiXCR, listing each CDR3 protein once. The top ten hold about a fifth of the sample, which has fewer than 400,000 distinct CDR3 sequences, roughly 15% seen once. The sequenced sample consisted of PBMCs or a T cell subset sorted from them (not recorded which). All receptors come from a man younger than 35 who had mild COVID-19 (a few samples of this study predate the infection). Cell type and time point are not known. CDR3s include the opening cysteine and the closing phenylalanine or tryptophan.

>TRBJ2-1|TRBV6-5
CASSYSFGGNEQFF
>TRBJ1-1|TRBV10-2
CASKIRDGNTEAFF
>TRBJ1-1|TRBV12-3/TRBV12-4
CASSLGEGQGRGEAFF
>TRBJ2-6|TRBV4-3
CASSTGFGANVLTF
>TRBJ2-5|TRBV12-3/TRBV12-4
CASSLPREMKTQYF
>TRBJ1-4|TRBV5-1
CASKRTGTNEKLFF
>TRBJ1-5|TRBV20-1
CSGKFGNQPQHF
>TRBJ1-5|TRBV7-2
CASSLESRYNQPQHF
>TRBJ2-2|TRBV5-1
CASSLRTSNTGELFF
>TRBJ2-1|TRBV5-1
CASSFDSYNEQFF
>TRBJ2-2|TRBV6-5
CASRQGGRTGELFF
>TRBJ1-6|TRBV30
CAWSPGNPRSPLHF